The 4 T cell receptor beta chains in this list originate from one sample, sequenced in a study of T cell changes during pregnancy in multiple sclerosis. Here immunoSEQ multiplex PCR was the method, and the copy in TCRdb shows in-frame clones only, minus some. This sample carries 35,000 to 50,000 clones, 80% to 90% of them seen once, and the ten largest clones take approximately 1.1%. The starting material was CD4+ T cells from peripheral blood mononuclear cells, obtained after pregnancy. Receptor source: a female donor with multiple sclerosis, enrolled in a pregnancy study.

A single count supports this clone. This rearrangement joins TRBV27 to TRBJ1-2; TRBD1 aligns across 11 bases. Germline CDR1 and CDR2: MNHEY and SMNVEV (reference sequence). The CDR3 runs 18 residues. Trimming removed 2 bases from V and 5 bases from J; junction bases left unmatched: 13. In DNA form, the CDR3 reads TGTGCCAGCAGTTTACGCCTCTCACAGGGACAGGGGGGTTATGGCTACACCTTC. Translation: CASSLRLSQGQGGYGYTF.

The chain combines TRBV19 with TRBJ2-1; TRBD1 might be the D (6 bases). The germline V gene encodes CDR1 LNHDA and CDR2 SQIVND (reference sequence). V was clipped by 2 bases and J by 1 base, with 18 bases between them. The CDR3 has 18 amino acids. CDR3 sequence reads: CASSIYGLGDTSYNEQFF. The CDR3 bases are TGTGCCAGTAGTATATATGGTTTAGGGGACACGTCCTACAATGAGCAGTTCTTC.

The chain employs TRBV5-1 and TRBJ2-2; possible D gene TRBD1, 5 bases. Germline values: CDR1 SGHRS, CDR2 YFSETQ. The CDR3 has 14 residues. The V and J ends lost 3 bases and 3 bases respectively, with 9 bases between them. The CDR3 DNA is TGCGCCAGCAGCTCAGGGTTGGACACCGGGGAGCTGTTTTTT. Translated: CASSSGLDTGELFF.

J is TRBJ2-3 and V is TRBV5-4, with 14 positions matching TRBD2. V shed 4 bases, J shed 5 bases, and the junction held 9 bases outside the gene matches. The CDR3 loop spans 17 amino acids. The germline V gene has CDR1 SGHNT and CDR2 YYREEE (reference sequence). CDR3 DNA sequence: TGTGCCAGCAGCCGTCAAATTGGGACTAGCGGGAGAGATACGCAGTATTTT. It codes for CASSRQIGTSGRDTQYF.